Listed below are T cell receptor beta chains from one sample, sequenced in a study of regulatory T cells in long-lasting Graves disease. One entry per CDR3 protein, called by TCRdb with MiXCR from the multiplex PCR reads. The sample shows 580,000 or so distinct CDR3 sequences, about 16% of them seen only once. This sample also appeared in a second study, on T cells in Graves' hyperthyroidism and ophthalmopathy.

Sequencing was performed on peripheral blood mononuclear cells (PBMCs), taken at new diagnosis, from a patient treated with antithyroid drugs. These receptors all stem from a man aged 18 to 30 with Graves disease. Both conserved end residues are part of each CDR3. Fields, in order: CDR3 protein, V gene, J gene.

CDR3: CSARDRSGEAFF; V: TRBV20-1; J: TRBJ1-1
CDR3: CASSQEWDGRGYTF; V: TRBV3-1; J: TRBJ1-2
CDR3: CASSILGTSGRYAYNEQFF; V: TRBV19; J: TRBJ2-1
CDR3: CASSDFKEGQETQYF; V: TRBV6-4; J: TRBJ2-5
CDR3: CASTSPGAVEQFF; V: TRBV6-1; J: TRBJ2-1
CDR3: CASNGQGATSTDTQYF; V: TRBV2; J: TRBJ2-3
CDR3: CASSQVFIQGEAFF; V: TRBV3-1; J: TRBJ1-1
CDR3: CASSDAGNQPQHF; V: TRBV28; J: TRBJ1-5
CDR3: CASSWTSGTSSYNEQFF; V: TRBV19; J: TRBJ2-1
CDR3: CASGDRGTQYF; V: TRBV2; J: TRBJ2-5
CDR3: CASSPGDLAEQFF; V: TRBV11-3; J: TRBJ2-1
CDR3: CAISGSRVKGANVLTF; V: TRBV10-3; J: TRBJ2-6
CDR3: CASSEGESLTNEKLFF; V: TRBV2; J: TRBJ1-4
CDR3: CASSFGQGQETQYF; V: TRBV27; J: TRBJ2-5
CDR3: CASSLLGLAGGNEQFF; V: TRBV7-9; J: TRBJ2-1
CDR3: CASSYMDANTGELFF; V: TRBV6-5; J: TRBJ2-2
CDR3: CAWSPQGITEAFF; V: TRBV30; J: TRBJ1-1
CDR3: CASSHWNNEQYF; V: TRBV14; J: -
CDR3: CASSFGTSGSFYNEQFF; V: TRBV7-9; J: TRBJ2-1
CDR3: CASRIQGFGYTF; V: TRBV5-1; J: TRBJ1-2
CDR3: CASSLETGLNTGELFF; V: TRBV7-9; J: TRBJ2-2
CDR3: CASSLTQDRAAQETQYF; V: TRBV19; J: TRBJ2-5
CDR3: CASSLPTGTNTGELFF; V: TRBV7-6; J: TRBJ2-2
CDR3: CASSLSGRKNSPLHF; V: TRBV27; J: TRBJ1-6
CDR3: CASTGGNNQPQHF; V: TRBV28; J: TRBJ1-5
CDR3: CASSLGTEADTQYF; V: TRBV18; J: TRBJ2-3
CDR3: CSARGGAGSGYTF; V: TRBV20-1; J: TRBJ1-2
CDR3: CASSYHRTDTQYF; V: TRBV6-5; J: TRBJ2-3
CDR3: CSAVATANQPQHF; V: TRBV20-1; J: TRBJ1-5
CDR3: CASSERRGIDYEQYF; V: TRBV6-1; J: TRBJ2-7
CDR3: CVSSRDRAPDTQYF; V: TRBV28; J: TRBJ2-3
CDR3: CASSRQGVETGELFF; V: TRBV9; J: TRBJ2-2
CDR3: CATSDAGTGVSNEQFF; V: TRBV24-1; J: TRBJ2-1
CDR3: CAWSTRKGSRNSSTDTQYF; V: TRBV30; J: TRBJ2-3
CDR3: CARPGTGDTEAFF; V: TRBV2; J: TRBJ1-1
CDR3: CATSSRTGVNQPQHF; V: TRBV15; J: TRBJ1-5
CDR3: CASSITRQGIKPQHF; V: TRBV28; J: TRBJ1-5
CDR3: CVSRDRGSSYEQYF; V: TRBV28; J: TRBJ2-7